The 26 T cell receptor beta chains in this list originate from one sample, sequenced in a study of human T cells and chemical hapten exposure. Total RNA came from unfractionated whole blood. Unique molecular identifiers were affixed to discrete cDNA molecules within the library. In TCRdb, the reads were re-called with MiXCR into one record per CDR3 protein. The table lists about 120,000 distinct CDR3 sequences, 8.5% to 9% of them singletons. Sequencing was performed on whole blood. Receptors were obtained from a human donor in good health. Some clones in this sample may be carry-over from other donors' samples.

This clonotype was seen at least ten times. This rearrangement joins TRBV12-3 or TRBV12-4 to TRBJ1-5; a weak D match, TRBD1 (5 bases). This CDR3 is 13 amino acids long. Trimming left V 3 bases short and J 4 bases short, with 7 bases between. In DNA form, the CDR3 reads TGTGCCAGCAGTTTTGCAGGGAATCAGCCCCAGCATTTT. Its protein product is CASSFAGNQPQHF.

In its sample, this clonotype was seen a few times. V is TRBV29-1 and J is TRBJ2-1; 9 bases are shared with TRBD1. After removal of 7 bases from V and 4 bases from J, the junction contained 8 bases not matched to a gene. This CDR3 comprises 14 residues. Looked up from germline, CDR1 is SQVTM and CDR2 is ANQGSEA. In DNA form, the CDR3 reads TGCAGCGCCTGGGGACAGGGCAAATACAATGAGCAGTTCTTC. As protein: CSAWGQGKYNEQFF.

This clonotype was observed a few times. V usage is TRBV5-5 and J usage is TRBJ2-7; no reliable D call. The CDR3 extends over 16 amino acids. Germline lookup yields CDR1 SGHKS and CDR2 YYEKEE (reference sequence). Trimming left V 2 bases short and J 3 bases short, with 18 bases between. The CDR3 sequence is CASSLSFSNPLYEQYF. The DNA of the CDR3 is TGTGCCAGCAGCTTATCCTTCTCGAATCCTCTCTACGAGCAGTACTTC.

CDR3 bases: TGTGCCAGCAGTTTATCCAGGAGCGGACAGCAGTACTTC. Protein product: CASSLSRSGQQYF. This rearrangement joins TRBV28 to TRBJ2-7; D might be TRBD2 (5 bases). The CDR3 length is 13 residues. Germline loops: CDR1 MDHEN, CDR2 SYDVKM. Trimming pared 1 base from V and 8 bases from J, leaving 12 bases between.

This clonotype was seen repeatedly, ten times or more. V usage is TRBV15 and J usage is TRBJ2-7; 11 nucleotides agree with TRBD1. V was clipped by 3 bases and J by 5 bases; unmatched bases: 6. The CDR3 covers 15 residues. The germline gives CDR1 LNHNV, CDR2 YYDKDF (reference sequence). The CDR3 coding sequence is TGTGCCACCAGCAGCCCCGGGACAGGGGGACACGAGCAGTACTTC. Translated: CATSSPGTGGHEQYF.

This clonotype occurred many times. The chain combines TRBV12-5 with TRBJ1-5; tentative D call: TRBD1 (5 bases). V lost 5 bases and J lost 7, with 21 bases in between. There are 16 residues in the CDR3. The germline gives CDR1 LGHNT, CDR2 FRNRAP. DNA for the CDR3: TGTGCTAGTGGTCCCTATGACAGATTAGTCGGACAGCCCCAGCATTTT. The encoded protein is CASGPYDRLVGQPQHF.

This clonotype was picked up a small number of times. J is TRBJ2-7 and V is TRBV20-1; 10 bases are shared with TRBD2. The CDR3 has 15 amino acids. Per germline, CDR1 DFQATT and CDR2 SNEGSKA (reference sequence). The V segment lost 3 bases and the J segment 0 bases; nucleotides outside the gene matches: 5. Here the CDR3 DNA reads TGCAGTGCTAGGCGACTAGCGGGCGTCTCCTACGAGCAGTACTTC. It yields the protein CSARRLAGVSYEQYF.

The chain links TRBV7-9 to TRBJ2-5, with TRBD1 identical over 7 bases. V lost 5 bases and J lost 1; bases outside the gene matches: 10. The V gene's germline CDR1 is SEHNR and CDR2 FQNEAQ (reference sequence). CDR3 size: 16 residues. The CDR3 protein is CASSPLRTGSQETQYF. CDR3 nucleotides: TGTGCCAGCAGCCCGCTTCGGACAGGTAGCCAAGAGACCCAGTACTTC. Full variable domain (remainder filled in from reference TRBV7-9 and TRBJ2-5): DTGVSQNPRHKITKRGQNVTFRCDPISEHNRLYWYRQTLGQGPEFLTYFQNEAQLEKSRLLSDRFSAERPKGSFSTLEIQRTEQGDSAMYLCASSPLRTGSQETQYFGPGTRLLVL.

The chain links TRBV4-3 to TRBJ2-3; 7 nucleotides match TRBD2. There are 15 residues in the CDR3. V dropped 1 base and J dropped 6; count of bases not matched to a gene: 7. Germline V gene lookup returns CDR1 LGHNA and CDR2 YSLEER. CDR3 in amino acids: CASSQGRGGGDTQYF. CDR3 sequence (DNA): TGCGCCAGCAGCCAAGGTCGCGGGGGAGGTGATACGCAGTATTTT.

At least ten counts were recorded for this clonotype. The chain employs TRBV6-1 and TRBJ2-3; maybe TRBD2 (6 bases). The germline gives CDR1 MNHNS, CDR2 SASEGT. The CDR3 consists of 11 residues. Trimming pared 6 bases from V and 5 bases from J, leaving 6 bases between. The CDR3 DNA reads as TGTGCCAGCAGGCGGGGAGATACGCAGTATTTT. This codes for CASRRGDTQYF.

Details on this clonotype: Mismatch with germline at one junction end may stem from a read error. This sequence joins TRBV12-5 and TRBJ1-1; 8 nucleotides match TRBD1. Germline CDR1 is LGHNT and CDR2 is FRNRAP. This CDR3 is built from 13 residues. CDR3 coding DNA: TGTGCTAGTGGCTTGGACAGGGACACTGAAGCTTTCTTT. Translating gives CASGLDRDTEAFF. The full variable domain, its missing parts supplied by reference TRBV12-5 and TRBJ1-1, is DARVTQTPRHKVTEMGQEVTMRCQPILGHNTVFWYRQTMMQGLELLAYFRNRAPLDDSGMPKDRFSAEMPDATLATLKIQPSEPRDSAVYFCASGLDRDTEAFFGQGTRLTVV.

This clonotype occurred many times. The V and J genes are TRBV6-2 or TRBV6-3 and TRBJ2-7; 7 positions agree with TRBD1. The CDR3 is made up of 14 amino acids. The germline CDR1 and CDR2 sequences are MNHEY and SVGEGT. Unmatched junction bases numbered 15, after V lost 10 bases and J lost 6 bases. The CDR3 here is CATDPGTAPSEQYF. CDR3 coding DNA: TGTGCCACGGACCCCGGGACAGCCCCTTCCGAGCAGTACTTC.

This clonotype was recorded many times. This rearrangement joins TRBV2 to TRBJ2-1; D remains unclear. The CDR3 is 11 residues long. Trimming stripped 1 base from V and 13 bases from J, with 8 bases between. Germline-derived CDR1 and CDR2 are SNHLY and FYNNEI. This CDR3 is CASSEGHVQFF. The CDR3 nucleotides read TGTGCCAGCAGTGAAGGACACGTACAGTTCTTC.

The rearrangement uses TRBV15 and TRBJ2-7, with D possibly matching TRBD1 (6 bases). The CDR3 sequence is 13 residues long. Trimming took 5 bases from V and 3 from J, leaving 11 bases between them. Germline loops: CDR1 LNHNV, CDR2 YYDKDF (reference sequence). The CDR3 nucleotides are TGTGCCACCAGCGACCGGGACAACTACGAGCAGTACTTC. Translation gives CATSDRDNYEQYF.

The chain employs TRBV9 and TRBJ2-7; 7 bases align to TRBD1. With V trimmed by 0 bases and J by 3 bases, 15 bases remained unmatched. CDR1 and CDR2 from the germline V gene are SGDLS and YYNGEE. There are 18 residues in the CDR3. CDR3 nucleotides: TGTGCCAGCAGCGTAGGCACCAAGATGACAGGGATGGACTACGAGCAGTACTTC. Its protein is CASSVGTKMTGMDYEQYF.

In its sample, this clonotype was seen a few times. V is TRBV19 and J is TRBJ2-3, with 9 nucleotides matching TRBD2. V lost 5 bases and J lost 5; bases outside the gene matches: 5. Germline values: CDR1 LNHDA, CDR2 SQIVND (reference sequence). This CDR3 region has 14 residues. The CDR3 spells CASSSAGGVDTQYF. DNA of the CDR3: TGTGCCAGTAGTTCGGCGGGGGGGGTAGATACGCAGTATTTT. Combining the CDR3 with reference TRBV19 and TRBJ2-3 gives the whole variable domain DGGITQSPKYLFRKEGQNVTLSCEQNLNHDAMYWYRQDPGQGLRLIYYSQIVNDFQKGDIAEGYSVSREKKESFPLTVTSAQKNPTAFYLCASSSAGGVDTQYFGPGTRLTVL.

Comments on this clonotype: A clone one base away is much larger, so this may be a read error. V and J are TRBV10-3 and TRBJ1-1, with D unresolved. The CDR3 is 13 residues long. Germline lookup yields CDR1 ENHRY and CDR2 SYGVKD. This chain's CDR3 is CAIGESEGLEAFF. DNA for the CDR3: TGTGCCATCGGTGAGTCTGAAGGACTTGAAGCTTTCTTT.

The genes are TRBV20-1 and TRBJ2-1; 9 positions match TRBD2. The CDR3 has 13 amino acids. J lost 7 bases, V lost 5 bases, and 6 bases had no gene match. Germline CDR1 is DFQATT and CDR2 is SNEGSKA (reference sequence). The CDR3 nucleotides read TGCAGTGCTTTAGCGGGAGCAGGGAATGAGCAGTTCTTC. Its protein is CSALAGAGNEQFF.

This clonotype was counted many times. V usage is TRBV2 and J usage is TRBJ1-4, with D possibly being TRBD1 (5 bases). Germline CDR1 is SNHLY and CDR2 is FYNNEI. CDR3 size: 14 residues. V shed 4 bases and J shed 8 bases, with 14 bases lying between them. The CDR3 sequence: CASSVRGIEEKLFF. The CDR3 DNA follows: TGTGCCAGCAGTGTGCGGGGGATTGAGGAAAAACTGTTTTTT.

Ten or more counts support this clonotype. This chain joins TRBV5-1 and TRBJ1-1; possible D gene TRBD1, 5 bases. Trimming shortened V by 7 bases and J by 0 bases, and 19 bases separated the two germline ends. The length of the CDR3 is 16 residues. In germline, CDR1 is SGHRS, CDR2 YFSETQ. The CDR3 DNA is TGCGCCAGCGGGGAGCTCCCGGGACGTTTGAACACTGAAGCTTTCTTT. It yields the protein CASGELPGRLNTEAFF.

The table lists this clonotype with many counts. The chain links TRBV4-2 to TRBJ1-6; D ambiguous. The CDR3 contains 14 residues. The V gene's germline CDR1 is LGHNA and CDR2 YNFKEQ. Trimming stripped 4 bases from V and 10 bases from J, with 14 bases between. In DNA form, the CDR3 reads TGTGCCAGCAGCCCGGAGGGCAGAGGATCACCCCTCCACTTT. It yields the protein CASSPEGRGSPLHF.

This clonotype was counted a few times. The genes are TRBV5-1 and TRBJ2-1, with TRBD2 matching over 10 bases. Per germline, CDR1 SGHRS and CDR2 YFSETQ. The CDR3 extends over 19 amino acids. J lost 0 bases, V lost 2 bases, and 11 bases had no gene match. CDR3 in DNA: TGCGCCAGCAGCTTATTCAACCTAGCGGGGGCACGCTCCTACAATGAGCAGTTCTTC. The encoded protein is CASSLFNLAGARSYNEQFF. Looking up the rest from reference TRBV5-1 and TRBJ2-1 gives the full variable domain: KAGVTQTPRYLIKTRGQQVTLSCSPISGHRSVSWYQQTPGQGLQFLFEYFSETQRNKGNFPGRFSGRQFSNSRSEMNVSTLELGDSALYLCASSLFNLAGARSYNEQFFGPGTRLTVL.

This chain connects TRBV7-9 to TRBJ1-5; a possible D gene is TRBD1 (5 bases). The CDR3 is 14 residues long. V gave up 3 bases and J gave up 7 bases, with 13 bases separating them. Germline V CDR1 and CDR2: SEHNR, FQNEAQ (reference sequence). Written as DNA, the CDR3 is TGTGCCAGCAGCTTGGGGGGAATTGGGCAGCCCCAGCATTTT. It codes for CASSLGGIGQPQHF.

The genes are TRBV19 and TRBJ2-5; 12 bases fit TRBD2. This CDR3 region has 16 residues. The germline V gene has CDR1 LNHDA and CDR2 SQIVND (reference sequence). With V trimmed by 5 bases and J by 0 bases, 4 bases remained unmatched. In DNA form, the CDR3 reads TGTGCCAGTAGTCTGAGGACTAGCGGGGACCAAGAGACCCAGTACTTC. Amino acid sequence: CASSLRTSGDQETQYF.

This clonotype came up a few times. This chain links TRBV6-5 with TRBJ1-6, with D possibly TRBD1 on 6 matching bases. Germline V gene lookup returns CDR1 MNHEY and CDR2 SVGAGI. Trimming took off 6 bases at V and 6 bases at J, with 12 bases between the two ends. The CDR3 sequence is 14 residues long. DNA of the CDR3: TGTGCCAGCAGCCCCACGGACAGTAATTCACCCCTCCACTTT. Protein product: CASSPTDSNSPLHF.

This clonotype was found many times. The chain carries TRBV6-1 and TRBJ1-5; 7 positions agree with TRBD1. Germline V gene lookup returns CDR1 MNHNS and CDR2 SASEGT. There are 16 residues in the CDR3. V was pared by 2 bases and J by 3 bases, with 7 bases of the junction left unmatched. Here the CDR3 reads CASSESLGTVNQPQHF. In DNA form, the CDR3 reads TGTGCCAGCAGTGAAAGTCTAGGGACAGTCAATCAGCCCCAGCATTTT.